This TCR beta chain was captured by sequencing in a study of control samples from healthy donors and cancer patients (dated by TCRdb to the early 2020s). As concerns this clone: It has no known antigen specificity. No base qualities exist here, and no much larger clone lies one base off it.

Libraries came from the immunoSEQ multiplex PCR assay. The table was pulled from immuneACCESS by TCRdb, which kept in-frame rearrangements only. Such tables lose some clones; where checked, under half of the loss comes from unresolved V genes, and the rest has no known cause. Counted in this sample were approximately 140,000 clones; roughly nine tenths of them appeared once. Jointly, the top ten make up 7.1% of the sample. Looking up the germline V gene yields CDR1 SGHRS and CDR2 YFSETQ. The germline V and J ends show losses of 3 bases and 2 bases respectively, and no gene match explains 6 bases of the junction. The CDR3 has 15 amino acids, counting the end cysteine and phenylalanine. Just CDR3 DNA is preserved here, 45 bases in frame from base 1.

Sequencing was carried out using blood. The sequence was collected from a man between 18 and 35 years old in good health. The chain uses TRBV5-1 and TRBJ1-1, and TRBD1 matches 8 of the central bases. The CDR3 corresponds to CASSSLQGVNTEAFF. The DNA sequence is as follows: TGCGCCAGCAGCTCCCTACAGGGGGTCAACACTGAAGCTTTCTTT.